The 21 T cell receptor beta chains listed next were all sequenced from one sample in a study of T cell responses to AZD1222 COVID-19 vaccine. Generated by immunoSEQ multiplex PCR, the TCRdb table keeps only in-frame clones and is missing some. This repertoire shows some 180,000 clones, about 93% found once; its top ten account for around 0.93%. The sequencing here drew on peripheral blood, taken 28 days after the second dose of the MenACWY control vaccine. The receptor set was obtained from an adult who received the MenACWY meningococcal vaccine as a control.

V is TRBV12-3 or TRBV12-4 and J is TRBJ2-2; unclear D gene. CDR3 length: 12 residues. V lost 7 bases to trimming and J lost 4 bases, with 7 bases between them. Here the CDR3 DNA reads TGTGCCAGCAACTGGGGCACCGGGGAGCTGTTTTTT. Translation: CASNWGTGELFF.

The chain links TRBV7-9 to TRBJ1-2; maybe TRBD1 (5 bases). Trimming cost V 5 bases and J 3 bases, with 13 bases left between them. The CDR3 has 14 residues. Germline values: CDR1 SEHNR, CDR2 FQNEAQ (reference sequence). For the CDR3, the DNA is TGTGCCAGCAGCCGGATAGGGGTTGACTATGGCTACACCTTC. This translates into CASSRIGVDYGYTF.

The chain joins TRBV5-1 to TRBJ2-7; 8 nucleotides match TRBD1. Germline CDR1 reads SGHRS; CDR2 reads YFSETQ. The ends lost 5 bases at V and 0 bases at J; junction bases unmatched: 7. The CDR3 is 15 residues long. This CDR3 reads CASRLGTGASYEQYF. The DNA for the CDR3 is TGCGCCAGCAGACTAGGGACAGGAGCCTCCTACGAGCAGTACTTC.

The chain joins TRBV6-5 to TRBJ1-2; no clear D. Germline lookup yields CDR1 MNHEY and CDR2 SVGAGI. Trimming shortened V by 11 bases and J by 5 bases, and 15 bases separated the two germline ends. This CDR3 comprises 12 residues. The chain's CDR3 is CAGETEWYGYTF. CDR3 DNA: TGTGCCGGAGAGACGGAGTGGTATGGCTACACCTTC.

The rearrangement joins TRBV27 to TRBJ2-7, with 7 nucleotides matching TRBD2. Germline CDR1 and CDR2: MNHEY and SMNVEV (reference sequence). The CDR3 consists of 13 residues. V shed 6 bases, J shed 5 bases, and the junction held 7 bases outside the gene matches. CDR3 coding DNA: TGTGCCAGCAGCCTCAGGGAGGGGAACGAGCAGTACTTC. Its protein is CASSLREGNEQYF.

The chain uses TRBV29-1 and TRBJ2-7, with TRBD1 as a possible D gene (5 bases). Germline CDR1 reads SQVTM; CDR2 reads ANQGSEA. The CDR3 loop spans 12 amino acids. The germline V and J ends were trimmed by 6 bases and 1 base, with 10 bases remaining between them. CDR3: CSVAYRSYEQYF. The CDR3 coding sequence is TGCAGCGTGGCATACAGGTCCTACGAGCAGTACTTC.

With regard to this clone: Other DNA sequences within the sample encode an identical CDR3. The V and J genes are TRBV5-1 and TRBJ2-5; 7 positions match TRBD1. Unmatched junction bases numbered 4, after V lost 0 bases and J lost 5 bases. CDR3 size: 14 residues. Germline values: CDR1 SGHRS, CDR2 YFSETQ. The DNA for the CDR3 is TGCGCCAGCAGCTTGGGACAGGGTGGGGAGACCCAGTACTTC. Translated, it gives CASSLGQGGETQYF.

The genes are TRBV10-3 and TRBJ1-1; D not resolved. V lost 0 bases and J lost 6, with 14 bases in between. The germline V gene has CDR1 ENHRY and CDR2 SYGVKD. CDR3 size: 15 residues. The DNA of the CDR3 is TGTGCCATCAGTGAGTCCGGACCGGGAACATCTGAAGCTTTCTTT. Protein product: CAISESGPGTSEAFF.

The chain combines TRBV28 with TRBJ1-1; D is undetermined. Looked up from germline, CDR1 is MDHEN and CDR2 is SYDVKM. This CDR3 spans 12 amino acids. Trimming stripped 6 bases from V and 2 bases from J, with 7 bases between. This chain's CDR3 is CASSYSNTEAFF. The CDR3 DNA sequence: TGTGCCAGCAGCTATTCTAACACTGAAGCTTTCTTT.

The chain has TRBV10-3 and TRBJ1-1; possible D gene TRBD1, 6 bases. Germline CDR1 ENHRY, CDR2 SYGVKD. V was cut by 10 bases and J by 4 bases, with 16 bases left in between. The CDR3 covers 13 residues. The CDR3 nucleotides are TGTGCCACTTCCGGGACGGGGGCCACTGAAGCTTTCTTT. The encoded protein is CATSGTGATEAFF.

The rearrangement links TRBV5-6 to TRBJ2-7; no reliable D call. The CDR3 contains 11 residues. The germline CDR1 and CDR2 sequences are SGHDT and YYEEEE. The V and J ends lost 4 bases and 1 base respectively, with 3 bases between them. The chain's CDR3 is CASSRSYEQYF. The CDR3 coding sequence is TGTGCCAGCAGCCGGTCCTACGAGCAGTACTTC.

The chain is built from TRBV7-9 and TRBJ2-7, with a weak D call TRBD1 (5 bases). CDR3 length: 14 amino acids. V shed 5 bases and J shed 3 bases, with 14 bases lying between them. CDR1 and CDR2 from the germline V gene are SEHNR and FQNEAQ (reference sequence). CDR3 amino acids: CASSPYGQNYEQYF. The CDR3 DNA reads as TGTGCCAGCAGCCCATACGGACAAAACTACGAGCAGTACTTC.

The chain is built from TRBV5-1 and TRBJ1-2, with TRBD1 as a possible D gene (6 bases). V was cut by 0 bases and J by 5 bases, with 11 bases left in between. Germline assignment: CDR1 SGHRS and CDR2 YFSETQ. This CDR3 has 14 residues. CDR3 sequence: CASSLAVRGYGYTF. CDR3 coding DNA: TGCGCCAGCAGCTTGGCCGTCAGGGGATATGGCTACACCTTC. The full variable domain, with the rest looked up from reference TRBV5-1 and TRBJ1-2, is KAGVTQTPRYLIKTRGQQVTLSCSPISGHRSVSWYQQTPGQGLQFLFEYFSETQRNKGNFPGRFSGRQFSNSRSEMNVSTLELGDSALYLCASSLAVRGYGYTFGSGTRLTVV.

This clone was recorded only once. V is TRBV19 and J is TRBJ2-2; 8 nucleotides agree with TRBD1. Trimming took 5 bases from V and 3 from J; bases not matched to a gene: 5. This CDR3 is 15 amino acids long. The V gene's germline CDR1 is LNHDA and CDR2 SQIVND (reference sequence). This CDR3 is CASSSGQGHTGELFF. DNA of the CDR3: TGTGCCAGTAGTTCTGGACAGGGTCACACCGGGGAGCTGTTTTTT.

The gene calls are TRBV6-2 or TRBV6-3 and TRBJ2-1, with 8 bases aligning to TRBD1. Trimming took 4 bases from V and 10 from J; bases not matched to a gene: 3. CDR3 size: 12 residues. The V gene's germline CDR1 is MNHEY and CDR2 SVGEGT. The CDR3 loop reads CASSSGQGEQFF. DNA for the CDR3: TGTGCCAGCAGTTCCGGACAGGGCGAGCAGTTCTTC.

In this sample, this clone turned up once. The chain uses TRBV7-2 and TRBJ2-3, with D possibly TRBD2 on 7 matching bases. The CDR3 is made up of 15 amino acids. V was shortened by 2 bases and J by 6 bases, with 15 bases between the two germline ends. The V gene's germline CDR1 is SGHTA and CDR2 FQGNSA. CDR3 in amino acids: CASSLNGGRLDTQYF. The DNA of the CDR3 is TGTGCCAGCAGCTTAAACGGGGGGCGTTTGGATACGCAGTATTTT. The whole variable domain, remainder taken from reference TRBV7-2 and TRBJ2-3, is GAGVSQSPSNKVTEKGKDVELRCDPISGHTALYWYRQSLGQGLEFLIYFQGNSAPDKSGLPSDRFSAERTGGSVSTLTIQRTQQEDSAVYLCASSLNGGRLDTQYFGPGTRLTVL.

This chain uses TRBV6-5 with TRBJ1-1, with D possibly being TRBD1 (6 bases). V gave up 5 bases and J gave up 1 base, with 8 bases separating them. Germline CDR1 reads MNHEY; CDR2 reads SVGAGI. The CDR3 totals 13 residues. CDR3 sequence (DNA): TGTGCCAGCAGTCCGGGGGCGAACACTGAAGCTTTCTTT. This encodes CASSPGANTEAFF.

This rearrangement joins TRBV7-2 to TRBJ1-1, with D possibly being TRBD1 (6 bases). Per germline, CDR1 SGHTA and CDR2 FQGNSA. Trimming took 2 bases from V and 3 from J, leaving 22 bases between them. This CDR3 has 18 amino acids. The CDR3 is CASSLSLGIGGQDTEAFF. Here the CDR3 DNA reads TGTGCCAGCAGCTTATCCTTGGGTATTGGGGGGCAGGACACTGAAGCTTTCTTT.

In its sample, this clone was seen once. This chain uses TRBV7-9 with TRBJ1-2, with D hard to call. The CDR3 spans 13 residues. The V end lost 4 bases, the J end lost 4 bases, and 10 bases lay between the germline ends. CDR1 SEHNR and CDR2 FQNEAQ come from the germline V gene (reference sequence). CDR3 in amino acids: CASSSLSPYGYTF. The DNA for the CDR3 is TGTGCCAGCAGCTCACTGAGTCCCTATGGCTACACCTTC.

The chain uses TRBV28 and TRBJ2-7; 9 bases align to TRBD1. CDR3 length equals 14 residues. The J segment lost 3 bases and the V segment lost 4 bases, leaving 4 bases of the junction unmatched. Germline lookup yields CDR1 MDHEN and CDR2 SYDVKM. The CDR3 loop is CASSSGQGLYEQYF. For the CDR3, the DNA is TGTGCCAGCAGTTCGGGACAGGGTCTCTACGAGCAGTACTTC. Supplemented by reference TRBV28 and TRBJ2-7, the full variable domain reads DVKVTQSSRYLVKRTGEKVFLECVQDMDHENMFWYRQDPGLGLRLIYFSYDVKMKEKGDIPEGYSVSREKKERFSLILESASTNQTSMYLCASSSGQGLYEQYFGPGTRLTVT.

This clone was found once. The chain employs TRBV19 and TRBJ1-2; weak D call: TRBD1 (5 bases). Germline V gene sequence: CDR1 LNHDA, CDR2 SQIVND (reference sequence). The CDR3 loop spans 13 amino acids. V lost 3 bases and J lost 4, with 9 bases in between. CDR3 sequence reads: CASSINGAYGYTF. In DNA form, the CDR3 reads TGTGCCAGTAGTATCAACGGGGCCTATGGCTACACCTTC.